Below are 7 T cell receptor beta chains sequenced from a single sample in a study of cytomegalovirus exposure and HLA in healthy donors. The PCR made use of 60 Vbeta and 13 Jbeta primers. Measured with immunoSEQ multiplex PCR; TCRdb has only the in-frame clones, and not every one. This table has 100,000 or so clones, roughly 80% appearing once. The sequenced material came from PBMCs. All receptors derive from a female donor in good health and CMV-seronegative.

The chain uses TRBV11-2 and TRBJ1-1; D gene unclear. CDR3 size: 13 residues. Trimming pared 0 bases from V and 2 bases from J, leaving 4 bases between. CDR1 and CDR2 (germline): SGHAT, FQNNGV. The CDR3 loop reads CASSLDLNTEAFF. The CDR3 DNA reads TGTGCCAGCAGCTTAGATCTCAACACTGAAGCTTTCTTT. Combining the CDR3 with reference TRBV11-2 and TRBJ1-1 gives the whole variable domain EAGVAQSPRYKIIEKRQSVAFWCNPISGHATLYWYQQILGQGPKLLIQFQNNGVVDDSQLPKDRFSAERLKGVDSTLKIQPAKLEDSAVYLCASSLDLNTEAFFGQGTRLTVV.

The chain is built from TRBV4-2 and TRBJ1-2, with unresolved D. Germline loops: CDR1 LGHNA, CDR2 YNFKEQ. The V end lost 0 bases, the J end lost 8 bases, and 10 bases lay between the germline ends. The CDR3 is made up of 13 amino acids. CDR3 protein: CASSQESQFGYTF. The CDR3 nucleotides are TGTGCCAGCAGCCAAGAATCCCAATTCGGCTACACCTTC.

The chain recombines TRBV16 with TRBJ2-7, with 7 bases fitting TRBD1. The CDR3 has 14 amino acids. Germline lookup yields CDR1 KGHSY and CDR2 FQNENV. V lost 4 bases to trimming and J lost 4 bases; unmatched junction nucleotides: 7. The CDR3, as DNA: TGTGCCAGCAGCCCCCGGGACAGAGATTACGAGCAGTACTTC. Its translation is CASSPRDRDYEQYF.

This chain links TRBV5-6 with TRBJ2-2; TRBD2 matches 8 bases. Germline V gene data show CDR1 as SGHDT and CDR2 as YYEEEE. V lost 4 bases and J lost 4; bases outside the gene matches: 6. The length of the CDR3 is 15 residues. CDR3 nucleotide sequence: TGTGCCAGCAGCACCCGAAGCGGGAGCACCGGGGAGCTGTTTTTT. It yields the protein CASSTRSGSTGELFF.

V is TRBV5-6 and J is TRBJ2-5; D remains ambiguous. CDR1 is SGHDT and CDR2 is YYEEEE in the germline V gene. Trimming removed 0 bases from V and 2 bases from J, with 5 bases in between. This CDR3 has 13 amino acids. The chain's CDR3 is CASSLERQETQYF. For the CDR3, the DNA is TGTGCCAGCAGCTTGGAACGGCAAGAGACCCAGTACTTC.

The chain links TRBV9 to TRBJ2-2; D uncertain. Germline assignment: CDR1 SGDLS and CDR2 YYNGEE. The CDR3 sequence is 13 residues long. The ends were cut back, 3 bases at V and 8 bases at J, with 11 bases in the middle. CDR3 coding DNA: TGTGCCAGCAGCGGTGCTCTAATGGGGGAGCTGTTTTTT. Residues: CASSGALMGELFF.

This clone was observed a handful of times. V gene TRBV10-3 combines with J gene TRBJ2-7; 7 bases line up with TRBD1. CDR1 and CDR2 from the germline V gene are ENHRY and SYGVKD. V gave up 3 bases and J gave up 5 bases; unmatched junction bases: 7. The CDR3 runs to 14 residues. The CDR3 sequence is CAISEGTASDEQYF. CDR3 nucleotides: TGTGCCATCAGTGAAGGGACAGCGTCTGACGAGCAGTACTTC.